The entry that follows covers one T cell receptor (beta chain) sequence. This record comes from a study of blood T cells in healthy people across ages. Study-wide background: About one barcoded beta molecule per two T cells was captured by template switching.

Individuals who donated were healthy Caucasians from Russia aged roughly 6 to 100. Next came a second PCR, run for roughly 7 to 12 cycles, which used a sample-barcoded 5' primer along with a J-beta primer mix. From the 5' RACE reads, TCRdb called clonotypes with MiXCR, one entry per CDR3 protein. The sample has about 2 million distinct CDR3 sequences; around 48% are singletons. The CDR3 consists of 11 residues. From germline, CDR1 is MDHEN and CDR2 SYDVKM. The trim removed 6 bases at V and 9 bases at J, leaving 4 bases unmatched. This sequence originates from a woman between 40 and 55 years old in good health. The chain recombines TRBV28 with TRBJ2-5, with TRBD2 matching 7 bases. The sequenced sample consisted of blood. The CDR3 protein is CASSTGLAQYF. Here the CDR3 DNA reads TGTGCCAGCAGCACAGGACTAGCCCAGTACTTC.